The clone carrying this T cell receptor (beta chain) was observed many times. This CDR3 is 11 amino acids long. The sample is drawn from a study of spatial heterogeneity in lung cancer. MiXCR was run by TCRdb on the 5' RACE reads, yielding one entry per CDR3 protein. Found here are some 110,000 distinct CDR3 sequences, 9% to 15% of them singletons; the top ten hold around 16%. Indicated time point: blood at routine non-recurrence follow-up after resection. Sequencing of whole RNA from tumor, nontumor lung or frozen PBMC involved no sorting. The sequence was obtained from a male donor with early-stage non-small cell lung cancer. The V call is TRBV21-1, the J call TRBJ2-7. TRBV21-1 is described as a pseudogene. Material: PBMCs, obtained at follow-up. The CDR3 reads CASPDWYEQYF. Written as DNA, the CDR3 is TGTGCCAGCCCCGATTGGTACGAGCAGTACTTC.